This entry lists 13 T cell receptor beta chains sequenced from one sample in a study of shared clonotypes between healthy human individuals. Terminally differentiated effector memory CD45RA+ cells were left out of the naive CD8 fraction, which was CD45RO-negative and positively selected for CCR7. Here immunoSEQ multiplex PCR was the method, and the copy in TCRdb shows in-frame clones only, minus some. The profile covers around 2,100,000 clones, with about 95% appearing a single time and 0.95% to 1.5% taken by the ten largest. Sequenced: naive CD8+ T cells sorted from blood. These receptors all come from a man between 18 and 35 years old in good health.

The gene calls are TRBV18 and TRBJ2-3, with 9 bases lining up with TRBD1. CDR3 length equals 15 residues. CDR1 KGHSH and CDR2 LQKENI come from the germline V gene. V was clipped by 4 bases and J by 3 bases; unmatched bases: 5. As DNA, the CDR3 is TGTGCCAGCTCACACCGGGACAGGGATACAGATACGCAGTATTTT. Residues: CASSHRDRDTDTQYF.

The chain uses TRBV7-9 and TRBJ2-7; tentatively, D is TRBD1 (5 bases). V gave up 5 bases and J gave up 6 bases, with 17 bases separating them. The V gene's germline CDR1 is SEHNR and CDR2 FQNEAQ (reference sequence). CDR3 size: 14 residues. The CDR3 DNA reads as TGTGCCAGCAGCCCCACAGGATTCGACACCGAGCAGTACTTC. This encodes CASSPTGFDTEQYF.

V gene TRBV7-9 combines with J gene TRBJ1-2; D gene ambiguous. The CDR3 consists of 15 residues. V was clipped by 1 base and J by 2 bases, with 11 bases between them. Per the germline V gene, CDR1 is SEHNR and CDR2 is FQNEAQ (reference sequence). Here the CDR3 reads CASSLGETPNYGYTF. As DNA, the CDR3 is TGTGCCAGCAGCTTAGGGGAAACGCCCAACTATGGCTACACCTTC.

In regard to this clone: With a much larger clone just one base away, this may be a read error. This sample includes further DNA sequences coding for the same CDR3. V is TRBV7-3 and J is TRBJ2-7; D uncertain. Germline V gene lookup returns CDR1 SGHTA and CDR2 FQGTGA. The CDR3 covers 13 residues. Between the trimmed V and J ends, which lost 2 bases and 0 bases, there was a span of 5 bases. CDR3 amino acids: CASSLGPSYEQYF. Here the CDR3 DNA reads TGTGCCAGCAGCTTAGGCCCCTCCTACGAGCAGTACTTC.

The chain links TRBV2 to TRBJ2-7; 8 nucleotides agree with TRBD1. This CDR3 spans 15 amino acids. Germline V gene sequence: CDR1 SNHLY, CDR2 FYNNEI. J lost 2 bases, V lost 3 bases, and 6 bases had no gene match. CDR3 DNA: TGTGCCAGCAGTGAGAGCCCAGGGGGCGCCTACGAGCAGTACTTC. It specifies CASSESPGGAYEQYF.

The chain joins TRBV11-1 to TRBJ2-2, with TRBD2 identical over 10 bases. This CDR3 has 17 amino acids. Germline-derived CDR1 and CDR2 are SGHAT and FQDESV (reference sequence). V shed 4 bases, J shed 3 bases, and the junction held 8 bases outside the gene matches. For the CDR3, the DNA is TGTGCCAGCAGCTACACGAGCGGGGGGGCTTACACCGGGGAGCTGTTTTTT. Its translation is CASSYTSGGAYTGELFF.

The rearrangement joins TRBV2 to TRBJ2-5; 11 bases are a match to TRBD2. The germline CDR1 and CDR2 sequences are SNHLY and FYNNEI. The V gene end was trimmed by 1 base and the J gene end by 5 bases; junction bases not matched to a gene: 3. The length of the CDR3 is 15 residues. The CDR3 nucleotides are TGTGCCAGCAGTGAAGGGACTAGCGGGCTCGAGACCCAGTACTTC. Translated: CASSEGTSGLETQYF. Variable domain in full (rest from reference TRBV2 and TRBJ2-5): EPEVTQTPSHQVTQMGQEVILRCVPISNHLYFYWYRQILGQKVEFLVSFYNNEISEKSEIFDDQFSVERPDGSNFTLKIRSTKLEDSAMYFCASSEGTSGLETQYFGPGTRLLVL.

The CDR3 spells CASSTPATTGELFF. In DNA form, the CDR3 reads TGTGCCAGTAGTACCCCTGCTACCACCGGGGAGCTGTTTTTT. The chain recombines TRBV19 with TRBJ2-2; D unclear. This CDR3 has 14 residues. The germline gives CDR1 LNHDA, CDR2 SQIVND (reference sequence). V shed 4 bases and J shed 4 bases, with 10 bases lying between them.

The V call is TRBV27, the J call TRBJ2-7, with D possibly being TRBD2 (7 bases). Germline lookup yields CDR1 MNHEY and CDR2 SMNVEV (reference sequence). This CDR3 has 13 amino acids. Trimming stripped 3 bases from V and 6 bases from J, with 12 bases between. CDR3 sequence (DNA): TGTGCCAGCAGTTTCGGGGGGCGGTCCGAGCAGTACTTC. Amino acids: CASSFGGRSEQYF.

J is TRBJ2-2 and V is TRBV19; D gene uncertain. Germline lookup yields CDR1 LNHDA and CDR2 SQIVND (reference sequence). The CDR3 runs to 13 residues. Trimming took off 7 bases at V and 1 base at J, with 7 bases between the two ends. CDR3 bases: TGTGCCAGTACACTCGAGAACACCGGGGAGCTGTTTTTT. The encoded protein is CASTLENTGELFF.

The rearrangement uses TRBV14 and TRBJ2-7; 9 bases fit TRBD1. The CDR3 totals 14 residues. Looked up from germline, CDR1 is SGHDN and CDR2 is FVKESK. Trimming at V came to 4 bases and at J to 5 bases, leaving 6 bases not matched to a gene. CDR3 sequence: CASSRMTGGDEQYF. In DNA, the CDR3 is TGTGCCAGCAGCCGTATGACAGGGGGGGACGAGCAGTACTTC.

The CDR3 sequence: CAWTLPQETQYF. Written as DNA, the CDR3 is TGTGCCTGGACGTTACCTCAAGAGACCCAGTACTTC. V usage is TRBV30 and J usage is TRBJ2-5; no clear D gene. This CDR3 is 12 amino acids long. V lost 4 bases, J lost 2 bases, and 8 bases lay in between. Germline CDR1 GTSNPN, CDR2 SVGIG (reference sequence).

The chain has TRBV7-6 and TRBJ2-7; 9 bases are shared with TRBD2. Germline trimming cut 5 bases from V and 3 bases from J; bases unmatched to any gene: 11. CDR3 size: 16 residues. CDR1 and CDR2 from the germline V gene are SGHVS and FNYEAQ. For the CDR3, the DNA is TGTGCCAGCAGCCATCATAGACTAGCGGCCCACTACGAGCAGTACTTC. This sequence encodes CASSHHRLAAHYEQYF. Full variable domain (outside the CDR3, taken from reference TRBV7-6 and TRBJ2-7): GAGVSQSPRYKVTKRGQDVALRCDPISGHVSLYWYRQALGQGPEFLTYFNYEAQQDKSGLPNDRFSAERPEGSISTLTIQRTEQRDSAMYRCASSHHRLAAHYEQYFGPGTRLTVT.